In this sample, the clone carrying this T cell receptor beta chain turned up once. Antigen: not known. Per the original methods: Quality scores were absent from the junction-only immunoSEQ sequences, so filtering differed. Libraries were prepared by immunoSEQ multiplex PCR; TCRdb keeps only in-frame clonotypes and omits some of them. V, J and clone size derive from that table, while D and trimming were established from the DNA sequence. Of roughly 1,800,000 clones listed, about 95% are singletons. These data come from a study of shared clonotypes between healthy human individuals. Study overall: CD4 naive and CD4 memory each took three plates per donor, while CD8 naive took two and CD8 memory one.

Naive CD8 populations comprised CD45RO-negative cells positively selected for CCR7, excluding terminally differentiated effector memory CD45RA+ cells. This CDR3 is built from 15 residues. Trimming shortened V by 4 bases and J by 1 base, and 15 bases separated the two germline ends. Looked up from germline, CDR1 is SQVTM and CDR2 is ANQGSEA. The study's findings and limits: Naive subsets usually exceeded memory subsets in estimated richness. Approximately 5.3% was the fraction of naive CD4 clonotypes found shared across a few donors.

The TCR comes from a man younger than 35 in good health. The rearrangement joins TRBV29-1 to TRBJ2-3; D not certain. The sequencing input was naive CD8+ T cells sorted from blood. DNA of the CDR3: TGCAGCGTTGTCCCACCCGCTCTGGGCACAGATACGCAGTATTTT. It is translated as CSVVPPALGTDTQYF.